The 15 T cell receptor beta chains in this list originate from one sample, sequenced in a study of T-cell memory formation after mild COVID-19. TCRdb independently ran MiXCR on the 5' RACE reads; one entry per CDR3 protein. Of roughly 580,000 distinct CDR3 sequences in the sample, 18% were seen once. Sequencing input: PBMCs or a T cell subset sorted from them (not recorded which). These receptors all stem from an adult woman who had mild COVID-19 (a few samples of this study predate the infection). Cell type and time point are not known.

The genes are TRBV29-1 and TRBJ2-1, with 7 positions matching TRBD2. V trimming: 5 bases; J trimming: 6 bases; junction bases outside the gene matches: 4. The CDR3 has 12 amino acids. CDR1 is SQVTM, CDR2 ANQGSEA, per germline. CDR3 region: CSVQRDSNEQFF. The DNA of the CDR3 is TGCAGCGTTCAGCGGGACTCCAATGAGCAGTTCTTC.

This CDR3 reads CSHNKGGTDTQYF. The CDR3 DNA is TGCAGCCACAACAAGGGGGGGACAGATACGCAGTATTTT. The genes are TRBV29-1 and TRBJ2-3; tentative D call: TRBD2 (7 bases). Trimming stripped 8 bases from V and 3 bases from J, with 15 bases between. Germline CDR1 reads SQVTM; CDR2 reads ANQGSEA. CDR3 length: 13 amino acids.

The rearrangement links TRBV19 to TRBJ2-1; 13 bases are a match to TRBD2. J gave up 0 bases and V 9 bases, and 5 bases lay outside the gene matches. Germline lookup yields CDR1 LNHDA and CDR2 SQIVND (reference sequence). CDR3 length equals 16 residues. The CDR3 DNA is TGTGCCAGCACTAGCGGGGGGGCATCCTCCTACAATGAGCAGTTCTTC. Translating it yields CASTSGGASSYNEQFF. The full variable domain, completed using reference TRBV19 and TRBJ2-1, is DGGITQSPKYLFRKEGQNVTLSCEQNLNHDAMYWYRQDPGQGLRLIYYSQIVNDFQKGDIAEGYSVSREKKESFPLTVTSAQKNPTAFYLCASTSGGASSYNEQFFGPGTRLTVL.

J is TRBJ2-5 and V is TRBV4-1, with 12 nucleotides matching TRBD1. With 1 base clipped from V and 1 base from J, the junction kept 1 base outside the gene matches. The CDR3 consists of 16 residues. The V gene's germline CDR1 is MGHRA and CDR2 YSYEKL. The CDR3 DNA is TGCGCCAGCAGCCAAGGGGACAGGGGGCCCCAAGAGACCCAGTACTTC. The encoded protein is CASSQGDRGPQETQYF.

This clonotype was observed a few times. For the CDR3, the DNA is TGTGCCAGCAAGACACCAGGGGGGGGATCACCCCTCCACTTT. Protein sequence: CASKTPGGGSPLHF. The chain uses TRBV2 and TRBJ1-6; TRBD1 matches 7 bases. V lost 7 bases and J lost 10; bases outside the gene matches: 10. Germline V gene data show CDR1 as SNHLY and CDR2 as FYNNEI. This CDR3 spans 14 amino acids.

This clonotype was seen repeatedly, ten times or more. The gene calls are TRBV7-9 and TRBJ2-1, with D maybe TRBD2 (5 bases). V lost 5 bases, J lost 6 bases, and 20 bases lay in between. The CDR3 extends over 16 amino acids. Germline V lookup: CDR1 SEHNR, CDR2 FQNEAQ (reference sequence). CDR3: CASSGIGGHYLNEQFF. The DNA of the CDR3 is TGTGCCAGCAGCGGCATTGGCGGGCACTACCTCAATGAGCAGTTCTTC.

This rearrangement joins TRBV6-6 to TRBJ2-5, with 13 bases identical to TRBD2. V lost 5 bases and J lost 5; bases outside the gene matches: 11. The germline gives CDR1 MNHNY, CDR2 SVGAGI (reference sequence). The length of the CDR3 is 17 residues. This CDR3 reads CASSHRTSGSQIETQYF. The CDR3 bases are TGTGCCAGCAGTCATCGGACTAGCGGGAGCCAGATCGAGACCCAGTACTTC.

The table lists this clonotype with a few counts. The CDR3 region has the DNA TGCGCCAGCAGCCACGGTCCTAGCGGGAGGAATGAGCAGTTCTTC. It yields the protein CASSHGPSGRNEQFF. V and J are TRBV4-3 and TRBJ2-1, with 11 bases aligning to TRBD2. Germline trimming cut 3 bases from V and 7 bases from J; bases unmatched to any gene: 5. This CDR3 contains 15 residues. Germline CDR1 and CDR2: LGHNA and YSLEER.

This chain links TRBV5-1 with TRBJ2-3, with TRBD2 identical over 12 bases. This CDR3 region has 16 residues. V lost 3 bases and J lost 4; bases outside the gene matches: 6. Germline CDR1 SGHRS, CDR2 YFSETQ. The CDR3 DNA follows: TGCGCCAGCAGCTCTGACAGACTAGCGGGAGCAGATACGCAGTATTTT. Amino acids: CASSSDRLAGADTQYF.

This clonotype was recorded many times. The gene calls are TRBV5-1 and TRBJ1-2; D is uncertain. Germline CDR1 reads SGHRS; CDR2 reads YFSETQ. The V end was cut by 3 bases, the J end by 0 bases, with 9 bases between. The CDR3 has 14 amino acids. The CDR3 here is CASSSGVANYGYTF. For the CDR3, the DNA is TGCGCCAGCAGCTCCGGGGTAGCTAACTATGGCTACACCTTC.

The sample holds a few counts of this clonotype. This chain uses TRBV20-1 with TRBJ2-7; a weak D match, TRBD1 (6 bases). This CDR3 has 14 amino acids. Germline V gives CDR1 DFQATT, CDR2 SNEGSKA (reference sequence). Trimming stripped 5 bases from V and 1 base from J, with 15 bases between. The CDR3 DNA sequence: TGCAGTGCTCCACAGGGTACGAGTTCCTACGAGCAGTACTTC. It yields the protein CSAPQGTSSYEQYF.

CDR3: CASRPGTGAPNEQFF. Here the CDR3 DNA reads TGTGCCAGCAGGCCCGGGACAGGGGCGCCCAATGAGCAGTTCTTC. The chain links TRBV6-5 to TRBJ2-1, with 10 bases lining up with TRBD1. The CDR3 sequence is 15 residues long. Unmatched junction bases numbered 8, after V lost 6 bases and J lost 6 bases. Germline V gene data show CDR1 as MNHEY and CDR2 as SVGAGI.

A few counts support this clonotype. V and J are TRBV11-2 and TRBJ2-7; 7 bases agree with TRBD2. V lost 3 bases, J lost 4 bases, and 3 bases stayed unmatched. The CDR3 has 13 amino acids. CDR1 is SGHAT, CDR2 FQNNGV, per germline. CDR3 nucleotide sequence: TGTGCCAGCAGCTTCGGGAGGCGATACGAGCAGTACTTC. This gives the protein CASSFGRRYEQYF.

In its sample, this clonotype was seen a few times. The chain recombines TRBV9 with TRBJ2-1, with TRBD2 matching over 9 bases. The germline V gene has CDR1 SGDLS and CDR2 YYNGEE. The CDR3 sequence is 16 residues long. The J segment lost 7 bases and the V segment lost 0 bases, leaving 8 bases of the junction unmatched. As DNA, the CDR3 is TGTGCCAGCAGCGTAGAGTGGCGGGGGGGCACGAATGAGCAGTTCTTC. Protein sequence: CASSVEWRGGTNEQFF.

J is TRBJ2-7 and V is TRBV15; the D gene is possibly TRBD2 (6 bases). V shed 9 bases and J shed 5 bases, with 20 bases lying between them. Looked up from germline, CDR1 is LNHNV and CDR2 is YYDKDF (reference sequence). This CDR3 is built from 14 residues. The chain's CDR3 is CATARGGQQDEQYF. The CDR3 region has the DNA TGTGCCACTGCCCGGGGAGGACAACAGGACGAGCAGTACTTC.